This T cell receptor beta chain was recorded in a study of cytomegalovirus exposure and HLA in healthy donors. This CDR3 is 16 amino acids long. V lost 0 bases and J 7 bases, leaving 15 bases between the germline ends. CDR1 LGHNA and CDR2 YNFKEQ come from the germline V gene. Samples came from healthy bone marrow donors. Primers included in the PCR were 60 Vbeta and 13 Jbeta primers. Using immunoSEQ multiplex PCR, the repertoire was profiled, and TCRdb retains in-frame clones only, with some absent. The table shows roughly 120,000 clones, with 67% occurring only once. Overall study results and limits: Certain indistinguishable V segments, among them TRBV6-2 and TRBV6-3, were excluded. Per a later analysis, HLA-associated TCR beta chains showed more clonal expansion than other, equally common TCR beta chains. It was assumed in the presence/absence analyses that sequencing depth was roughly uniform across donors.

Of note for this clone: Its antigen is still unknown.

The sequencing sample was made of PBMCs. The chain recombines TRBV4-2 with TRBJ2-2, with D possibly being TRBD2 (5 bases). This receptor was obtained from a man younger than 30 in good health and CMV-seropositive. CDR3 region: CASSQDGPVEGGELFF. The CDR3, as DNA: TGTGCCAGCAGCCAAGATGGTCCGGTAGAGGGCGGGGAGCTGTTTTTT.